Below are 5 T cell receptor beta chains sequenced from a single sample in a study of CD8+ T cells in alopecia areata. Extracted RNA was reverse transcribed, and the resulting cDNA served as sequencing template. Some clones are missing from TCRdb's copy, which holds only in-frame ones; the method was immunoSEQ multiplex PCR. The data show approximately 150,000 clones, approximately 50% seen once. What was sequenced was CD4+ T cells sorted from blood. The receptor source for this set is a human donor with alopecia areata.

About this clone itself: Within the sample, other DNA sequences also encode this same CDR3. The J gene is TRBJ2-3, the V gene TRBV7-2; D not certain. This CDR3 is 13 amino acids long. Trimming shortened V by 1 base and J by 3 bases, and 5 bases separated the two germline ends. Per germline, CDR1 SGHTA and CDR2 FQGNSA. This chain's CDR3 is CASSLGWTDTQYF. The CDR3 DNA reads as TGTGCCAGCAGCTTAGGATGGACAGATACGCAGTATTTT.

This chain joins TRBV7-9 and TRBJ1-1, with D maybe TRBD1 (5 bases). The V end lost 2 bases, the J end lost 4 bases, and 11 bases lay between the germline ends. This CDR3 spans 14 amino acids. The germline V gene encodes CDR1 SEHNR and CDR2 FQNEAQ (reference sequence). CDR3 region: CASSLWGDTTEAFF. CDR3 bases: TGTGCCAGCAGCTTATGGGGGGATACCACTGAAGCTTTCTTT. Together with reference TRBV7-9 and TRBJ1-1, the CDR3 gives the full variable domain: DTGVSQNPRHKITKRGQNVTFRCDPISEHNRLYWYRQTLGQGPEFLTYFQNEAQLEKSRLLSDRFSAERPKGSFSTLEIQRTEQGDSAMYLCASSLWGDTTEAFFGQGTRLTVV.

The CDR3 coding sequence is TGTGCCAGCACCAGCCCAGCTTCGGATTTCAATGAGCAGTTCTTC. Translating it yields CASTSPASDFNEQFF. The gene calls are TRBV6-6 and TRBJ2-1, with no clear D. This CDR3 contains 15 residues. With 7 bases removed from V and 6 bases from J, the gap between germline ends came to 19 bases. Germline V CDR1 and CDR2: MNHNY, SVGAGI (reference sequence).

A few counts support this clone. This chain joins TRBV5-1 and TRBJ2-3; tentative D call: TRBD2 (5 bases). The CDR3 sequence is 14 residues long. V lost 0 bases and J lost 4, with 9 bases in between. Germline CDR1 is SGHRS and CDR2 is YFSETQ. The CDR3 coding sequence is TGCGCCAGCAGCTTGGCGCAGGAGGCAGATACGCAGTATTTT. It specifies CASSLAQEADTQYF.

The rearrangement links TRBV25-1 to TRBJ2-1, with 7 bases lining up with TRBD1. This CDR3 is 16 amino acids long. Germline trimming cut 3 bases from V and 2 bases from J; bases unmatched to any gene: 7. Germline V gives CDR1 MGHDK, CDR2 SYGVNS. CDR3 sequence reads: CASSDSVTGTYNEQFF. In DNA, the CDR3 is TGTGCCAGCAGTGACAGTGTGACAGGGACCTACAATGAGCAGTTCTTC.